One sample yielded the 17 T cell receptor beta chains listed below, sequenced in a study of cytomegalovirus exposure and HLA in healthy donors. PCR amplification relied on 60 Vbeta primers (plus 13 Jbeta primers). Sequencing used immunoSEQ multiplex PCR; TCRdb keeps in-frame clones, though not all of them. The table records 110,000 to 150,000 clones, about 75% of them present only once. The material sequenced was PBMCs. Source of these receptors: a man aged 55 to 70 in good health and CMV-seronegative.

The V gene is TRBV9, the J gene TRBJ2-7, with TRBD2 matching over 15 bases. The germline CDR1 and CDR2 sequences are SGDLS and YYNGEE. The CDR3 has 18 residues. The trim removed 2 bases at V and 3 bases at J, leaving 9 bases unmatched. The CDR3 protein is CASSVGLAGGPKLYEQYF. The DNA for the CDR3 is TGTGCCAGCAGCGTTGGACTAGCGGGAGGGCCTAAGCTCTACGAGCAGTACTTC.

The CDR3 region is CASSRGGSNEKLFF. The CDR3, as DNA: TGTGCCAGCAGCCGAGGGGGTTCTAATGAAAAACTGTTTTTT. This rearrangement joins TRBV7-2 to TRBJ1-4, with a weak D call TRBD1 (6 bases). Germline V gene sequence: CDR1 SGHTA, CDR2 FQGNSA. V gave up 5 bases and J gave up 3 bases, with 10 bases separating them. The CDR3 runs 14 residues. Based on the CDR3 plus reference TRBV7-2 and TRBJ1-4, the full variable domain is GAGVSQSPSNKVTEKGKDVELRCDPISGHTALYWYRQSLGQGLEFLIYFQGNSAPDKSGLPSDRFSAERTGGSVSTLTIQRTQQEDSAVYLCASSRGGSNEKLFFGSGTQLSVL.

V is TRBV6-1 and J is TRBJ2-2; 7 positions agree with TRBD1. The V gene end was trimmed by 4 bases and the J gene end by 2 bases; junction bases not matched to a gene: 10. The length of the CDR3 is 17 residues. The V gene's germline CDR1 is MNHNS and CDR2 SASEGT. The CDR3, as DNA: TGTGCCAGCAGTGTCCTAAAGACAGGGTTTAACACCGGGGAGCTGTTTTTT. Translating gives CASSVLKTGFNTGELFF.

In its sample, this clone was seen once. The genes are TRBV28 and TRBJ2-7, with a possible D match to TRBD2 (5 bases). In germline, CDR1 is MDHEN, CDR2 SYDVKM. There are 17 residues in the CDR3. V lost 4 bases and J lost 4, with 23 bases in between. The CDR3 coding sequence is TGTGCCAGCAGTTCCGAGGGCCGACTGGGCTCACGGTACGAGCAGTACTTC. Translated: CASSSEGRLGSRYEQYF.

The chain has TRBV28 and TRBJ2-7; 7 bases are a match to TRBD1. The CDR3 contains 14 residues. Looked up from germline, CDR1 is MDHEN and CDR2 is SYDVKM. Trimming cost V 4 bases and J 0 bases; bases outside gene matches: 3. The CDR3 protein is CASSSGQPSYEQYF. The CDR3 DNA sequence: TGTGCCAGCAGTTCGGGACAGCCCTCCTACGAGCAGTACTTC.

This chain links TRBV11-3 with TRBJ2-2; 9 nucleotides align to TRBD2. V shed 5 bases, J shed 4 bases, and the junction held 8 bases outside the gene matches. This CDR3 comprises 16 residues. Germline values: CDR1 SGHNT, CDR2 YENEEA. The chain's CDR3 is CASSLGAGGFTGELFF. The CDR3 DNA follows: TGTGCCAGCAGCCTTGGGGCGGGAGGGTTCACCGGGGAGCTGTTTTTT. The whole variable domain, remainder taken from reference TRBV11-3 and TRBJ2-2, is EAGVVQSPRYKIIEKKQPVAFWCNPISGHNTLYWYLQNLGQGPELLIRYENEEAVDDSQLPKDRFSAERLKGVDSTLKIQPAELGDSAVYLCASSLGAGGFTGELFFGEGSRLTVL.

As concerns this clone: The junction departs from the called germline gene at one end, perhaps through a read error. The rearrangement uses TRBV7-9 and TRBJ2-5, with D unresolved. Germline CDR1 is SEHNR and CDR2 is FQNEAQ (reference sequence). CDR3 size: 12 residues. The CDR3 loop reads CSSSLTLGIQYF. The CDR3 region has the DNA TGTTCCAGCAGCTTAACCCTAGGAATCCAGTACTTC.

For the CDR3, the DNA is TGTGCCAGCAGCGTAGCTACATATGGGGGCCTCCGGACAGATACGCAGTATTTT. This translates into CASSVATYGGLRTDTQYF. The V and J genes are TRBV9 and TRBJ2-3; weak D call: TRBD1 (6 bases). Trimming removed 0 bases from V and 3 bases from J, with 20 bases in between. Germline values: CDR1 SGDLS, CDR2 YYNGEE. The CDR3 totals 18 residues.

The CDR3 reads CASSPGADGELFF. Here the CDR3 DNA reads TGTGCCAGTAGCCCTGGGGCGGACGGGGAGCTGTTTTTT. The genes are TRBV19 and TRBJ2-2, with TRBD1 as a possible D gene (5 bases). V lost 6 bases and J lost 7, with 12 bases in between. The CDR3 is made up of 13 amino acids. In germline, CDR1 is LNHDA, CDR2 SQIVND (reference sequence).

CDR3 nucleotides: TGTGCCAAGGACAGGAAATTAAATTTTAACACTGAAGCTTTCTTT. It codes for CAKDRKLNFNTEAFF. The V gene is TRBV7-9, the J gene TRBJ1-1; 7 bases fit TRBD1. The V gene end was trimmed by 10 bases and the J gene end by 2 bases; junction bases not matched to a gene: 13. CDR1 and CDR2 (germline): SEHNR, FQNEAQ (reference sequence). This CDR3 is 15 amino acids long.

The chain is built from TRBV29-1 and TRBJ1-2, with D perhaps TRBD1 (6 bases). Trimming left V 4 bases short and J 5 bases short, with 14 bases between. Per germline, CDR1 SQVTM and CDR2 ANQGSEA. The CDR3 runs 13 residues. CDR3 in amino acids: CSVAGGAGYGYTF. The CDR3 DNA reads TGCAGCGTTGCCGGGGGGGCTGGGTATGGCTACACCTTC.

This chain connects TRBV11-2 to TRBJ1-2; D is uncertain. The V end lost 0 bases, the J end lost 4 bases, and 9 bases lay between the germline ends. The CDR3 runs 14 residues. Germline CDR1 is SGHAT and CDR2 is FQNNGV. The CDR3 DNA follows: TGTGCCAGCAGCTTAGAGGCGTCGGGCTATGGCTACACCTTC. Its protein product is CASSLEASGYGYTF.

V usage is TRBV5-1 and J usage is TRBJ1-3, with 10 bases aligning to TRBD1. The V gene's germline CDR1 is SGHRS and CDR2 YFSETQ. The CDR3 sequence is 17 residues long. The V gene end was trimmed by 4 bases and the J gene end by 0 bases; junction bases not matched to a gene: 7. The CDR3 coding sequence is TGCGCCAGCAGCCTGGGACAGGGGTCCCTCTCTGGAAACACCATATATTTT. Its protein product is CASSLGQGSLSGNTIYF.

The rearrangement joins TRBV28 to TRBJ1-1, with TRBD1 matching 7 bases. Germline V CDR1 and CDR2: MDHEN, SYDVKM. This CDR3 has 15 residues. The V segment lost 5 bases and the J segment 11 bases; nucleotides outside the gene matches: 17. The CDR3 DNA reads TGTGCCAGCAGTCCTACGACAGGGACGAGACTTGGGGCTTTCTTT. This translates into CASSPTTGTRLGAFF.

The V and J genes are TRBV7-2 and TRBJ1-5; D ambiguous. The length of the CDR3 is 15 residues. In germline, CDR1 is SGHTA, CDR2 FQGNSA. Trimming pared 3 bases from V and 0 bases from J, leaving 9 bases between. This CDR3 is CASSFEVYSNQPQHF. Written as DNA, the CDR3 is TGTGCCAGCAGCTTCGAGGTTTATAGCAATCAGCCCCAGCATTTT.

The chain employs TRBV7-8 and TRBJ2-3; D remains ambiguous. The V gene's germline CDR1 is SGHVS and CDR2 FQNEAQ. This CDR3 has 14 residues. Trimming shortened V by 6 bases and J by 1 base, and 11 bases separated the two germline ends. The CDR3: CASRVAQGTDTQYF. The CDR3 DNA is TGTGCCAGCAGGGTGGCCCAGGGCACAGATACGCAGTATTTT.

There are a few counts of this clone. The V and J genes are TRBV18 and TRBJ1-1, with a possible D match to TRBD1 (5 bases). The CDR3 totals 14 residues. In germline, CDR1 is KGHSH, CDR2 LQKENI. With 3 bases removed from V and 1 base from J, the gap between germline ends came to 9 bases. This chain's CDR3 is CASSPGTENTEAFF. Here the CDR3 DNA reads TGTGCCAGCTCACCCGGGACTGAGAACACTGAAGCTTTCTTT.